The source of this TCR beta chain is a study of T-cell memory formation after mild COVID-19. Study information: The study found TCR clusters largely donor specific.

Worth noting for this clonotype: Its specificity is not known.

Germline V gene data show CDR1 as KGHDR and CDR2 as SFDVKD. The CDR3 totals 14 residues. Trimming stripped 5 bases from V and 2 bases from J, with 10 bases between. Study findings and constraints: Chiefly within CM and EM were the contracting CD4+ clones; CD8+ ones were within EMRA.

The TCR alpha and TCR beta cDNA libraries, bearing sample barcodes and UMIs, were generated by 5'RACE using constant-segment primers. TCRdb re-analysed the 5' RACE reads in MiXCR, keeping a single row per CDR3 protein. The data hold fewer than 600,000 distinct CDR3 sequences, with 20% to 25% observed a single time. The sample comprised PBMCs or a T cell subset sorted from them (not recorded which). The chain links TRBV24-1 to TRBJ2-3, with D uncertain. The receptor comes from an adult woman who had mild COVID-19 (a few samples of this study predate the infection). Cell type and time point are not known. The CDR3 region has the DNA TGTGCCACCAGTGGGCGTGGCTACACAGATACGCAGTATTTT. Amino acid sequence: CATSGRGYTDTQYF.